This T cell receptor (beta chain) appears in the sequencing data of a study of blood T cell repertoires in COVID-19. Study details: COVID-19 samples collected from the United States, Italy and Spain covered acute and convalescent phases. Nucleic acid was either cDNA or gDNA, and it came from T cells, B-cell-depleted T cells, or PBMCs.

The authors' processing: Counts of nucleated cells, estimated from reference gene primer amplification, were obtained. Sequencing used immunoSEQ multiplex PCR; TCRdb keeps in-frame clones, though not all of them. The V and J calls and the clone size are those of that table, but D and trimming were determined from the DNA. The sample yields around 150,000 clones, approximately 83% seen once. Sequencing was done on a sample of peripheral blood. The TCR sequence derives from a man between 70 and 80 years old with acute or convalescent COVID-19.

In DNA, the CDR3 is TGCGCCAGCAGCTTGGGGGTCGGGACAGGGGAATCACCCCTCCACTTT. It codes for CASSLGVGTGESPLHF. The rearrangement uses TRBV5-1 and TRBJ1-6; TRBD1 aligns across 10 bases. CDR1 is SGHRS, CDR2 YFSETQ, per germline. The CDR3 has 16 residues. Trimming at V came to 0 bases and at J to 10 bases, leaving 7 bases not matched to a gene.